The clone carrying this T cell receptor (beta chain) was seen more than once but under ten times. Next came a second PCR, run for about 6 to 12 cycles, which used a sample-barcoded 5' primer along with a J-beta primer mix. Any given sample supplied a minimum of 3 million CDR3-containing paired-end reads. MiXCR, run by TCRdb on the 5' RACE reads, gives a single entry per CDR3 protein. The data hold roughly 560,000 distinct CDR3 sequences, with approximately 25% observed a single time. The sample originates from a study of blood T cells in healthy people across ages. The trim removed 5 bases at V and 10 bases at J, leaving 2 bases unmatched. The CDR3 spans 12 residues. The germline V gene has CDR1 MNHEY and CDR2 SMNVEV (reference sequence). The sample also formed part of further work on T cells of mothers and their children. Turning to that study: Donation was provided by three healthy Caucasian mothers along with their six children.

Material: blood. The clonotype comes from a boy younger than 18 in good health. The chain joins TRBV27 to TRBJ1-6, with 7 bases that match TRBD1. The CDR3 spells CASSAGGSPLHF. The DNA of the CDR3 is TGTGCCAGCAGTGCAGGGGGGTCACCCCTCCACTTT.